This paragraph covers one TCR beta chain sequence. The specificity of this receptor is unknown. The record has no base qualities; no much larger clone is one base away. The sample originates from a study of breast tumors, draining lymph nodes, adjacent tissues (TCRdb year 2016). For the wider study: TCR beta repertoires were compared across tumor, adjacent nontumor tissue and axillary lymph nodes obtained from breast cancer patients. The study aimed to assess the relationships and possible T-cell exchange between tumor, surrounding tissue and draining lymph node repertoires in human breast cancer. Broad study findings and their caveats: The data were considered consistent with the idea that most tumor T cells come from the lymph node and then expand in tumor tissue. Tumor T-cell repertoires showed less diversity than lymph node repertoires and more diversity than nontumor tissue repertoires, and tumor T-cell repertoires showed preferential V and J gene usage. The study presented the conclusion that tumor T cells originate in lymph nodes as consistent with a hypothesis, not as something directly demonstrated. In luminal-like breast cancer, tumor and nontumor tissue repertoires resembled each other significantly more than in basal-like breast cancer.

Adjacent samples consisted of nontumor breast tissue surrounding the tumor. Sequencing was carried out with an Illumina HiSeq 2000. TCR beta chain libraries were generated through multiplex PCR amplification. High-throughput sequencing was used to analyze the amplified TCR beta chain products. The raw public data were reprocessed by TCRdb itself: fastp quality trimming at Q25, MiXCR clonotype calling, in-frame beta chains only. CDR3 protein duplicates are merged, each entry listing the most common genes and DNA. A total of 25,000 or so distinct CDR3 sequences appear in this sample, approximately 75% of them only once. The ten largest clones represent more than 20% of the sample. Based on the germline V gene, the CDR1 and CDR2 sequences are SGHRS and YFSETQ. From the cysteine up to the phenylalanine, the CDR3 has a length of 14 residues. The kept DNA is CDR3 alone, 42 bases in frame from the first base. At the junction V is shortened by 5 bases and J by 9 bases; bases outside the gene matches: 8.

The rearranged segments are TRBV5-1 and TRBJ1-4; 9 junctional bases match TRBD1. The origin of this receptor is a female donor with breast cancer. Some clones in this sample may be carry-over from other donors' samples. Sequenced sample: tumor-adjacent breast tissue. The base sequence is TGCGCCAGCAGTTCCGGGACAGGGAGGCAAAAACTGTTTTTT. This codes for CASSSGTGRQKLFF.